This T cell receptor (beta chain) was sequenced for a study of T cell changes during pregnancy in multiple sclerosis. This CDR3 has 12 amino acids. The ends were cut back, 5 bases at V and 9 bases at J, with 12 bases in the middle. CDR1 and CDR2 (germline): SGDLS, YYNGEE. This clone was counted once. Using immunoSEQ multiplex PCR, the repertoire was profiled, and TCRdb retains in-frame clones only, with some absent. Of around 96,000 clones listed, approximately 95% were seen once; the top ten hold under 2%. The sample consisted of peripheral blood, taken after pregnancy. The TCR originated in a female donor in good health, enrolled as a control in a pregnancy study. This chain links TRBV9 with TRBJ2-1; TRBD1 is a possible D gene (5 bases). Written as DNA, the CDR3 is TGTGCCAGCAGGGATTTAGGGGCTGAGCAGTTCTTC. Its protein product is CASRDLGAEQFF.